The 23 T cell receptor beta chains reported below all come from one sample, sequenced in a study of T cells in Graves' hyperthyroidism and ophthalmopathy. RNA transcripts gave rise to amplified TCR beta CDR3 regions. The HTBI set primed first-round TCR CDR3 RT-PCR. TCRdb re-called the multiplex PCR reads through MiXCR, storing one row per CDR3 protein. In the table there are about 200,000 distinct CDR3 sequences, roughly 17% of which are singletons. Sequenced sample: blood. The receptors stem from a woman aged 45-59 years with Graves' hyperthyroidism.

This clonotype was counted only a few times. V is TRBV29-1 and J is TRBJ1-1; D not resolved. The germline V and J ends were trimmed by 4 bases and 0 bases, with 9 bases remaining between them. The CDR3 is 13 amino acids. Germline V gene data show CDR1 as SQVTM and CDR2 as ANQGSEA. For the CDR3, the DNA is TGCAGCGTTGCGAATGGGGTGAACACTGAAGCTTTCTTT. Translating gives CSVANGVNTEAFF. The full variable domain, in which reference TRBV29-1 and TRBJ1-1 provide the parts outside the CDR3, is SAVISQKPSRDICQRGTSLTIQCQVDSQVTMMFWYRQQPGQSLTLIATANQGSEATYESGFVIDKFPISRPNLTFSTLTVSNMSPEDSSIYLCSVANGVNTEAFFGQGTRLTVV.

This clonotype was detected ten times or more. DNA of the CDR3: TGTGCCAGCAGCCACCCAACTGGAGTGGCGGGCCCCTCCTACAATGAGCAGTTCTTC. Translated: CASSHPTGVAGPSYNEQFF. The chain links TRBV7-3 to TRBJ2-1, with D perhaps matching TRBD2 (5 bases). V lost 5 bases, J lost 0 bases, and 23 bases lay in between. The CDR3 is made up of 19 amino acids. Germline V gives CDR1 SGHTA, CDR2 FQGTGA.

This clonotype was recorded a few times. V and J are TRBV30 and TRBJ2-7; D remains unclear. The germline V gene encodes CDR1 GTSNPN and CDR2 SVGIG (reference sequence). The CDR3 covers 12 residues. Trimming shortened V by 4 bases and J by 5 bases, and 12 bases separated the two germline ends. The CDR3 DNA follows: TGTGCCTGGACAGAAGGTCTGAACGAGCAGTACTTC. It yields the protein CAWTEGLNEQYF.

This clonotype was seen a handful of times. The chain employs TRBV19 and TRBJ1-1; D ambiguous. Looked up from germline, CDR1 is LNHDA and CDR2 is SQIVND (reference sequence). This CDR3 is built from 16 residues. Trimming removed 5 bases at V and 1 base at J, with 17 bases between. The CDR3 DNA reads TGTGCCAGTAGTCTTCACTTGAGGCTCGGGAACACTGAAGCTTTCTTT. It is translated as CASSLHLRLGNTEAFF.

The chain is built from TRBV10-3 and TRBJ2-1; 9 bases fit TRBD2. Germline V lookup: CDR1 ENHRY, CDR2 SYGVKD. The CDR3 covers 13 residues. J lost 6 bases, V lost 10 bases, and 7 bases had no gene match. This CDR3 is CATAGLAGNEQFF. Written as DNA, the CDR3 is TGTGCCACCGCGGGACTAGCAGGCAATGAGCAGTTCTTC.

This clonotype was detected ten times or more. This chain uses TRBV28 with TRBJ2-1, with D possibly being TRBD2 (6 bases). Germline loops: CDR1 MDHEN, CDR2 SYDVKM. The CDR3 is 13 residues long. V gave up 5 bases and J gave up 9 bases, with 14 bases separating them. The CDR3 spells CASSTLAPSEQFF. The CDR3 nucleotides are TGTGCCAGCAGTACACTAGCCCCGAGTGAGCAGTTCTTC.

V gene TRBV7-2 combines with J gene TRBJ2-5, with TRBD2 matching 8 bases. The CDR3 is 16 residues long. Germline CDR1 reads SGHTA; CDR2 reads FQGNSA. The V segment lost 3 bases and the J segment 5 bases; nucleotides outside the gene matches: 11. The DNA for the CDR3 is TGTGCCAGCAGCTTGGCTTCGGGGGGGGGCGGGGAGACCCAGTACTTC. Residues: CASSLASGGGGETQYF. The variable domain in full, completed from reference TRBV7-2 and TRBJ2-5, reads GAGVSQSPSNKVTEKGKDVELRCDPISGHTALYWYRQSLGQGLEFLIYFQGNSAPDKSGLPSDRFSAERTGGSVSTLTIQRTQQEDSAVYLCASSLASGGGGETQYFGPGTRLLVL.

The chain links TRBV6-5 to TRBJ1-2, with 7 bases lining up with TRBD1. With V trimmed by 2 bases and J by 6 bases, 9 bases remained unmatched. CDR3 length: 15 amino acids. The germline CDR1 and CDR2 sequences are MNHEY and SVGAGI. CDR3 sequence reads: CASSYQTGALDGYTF. CDR3 sequence (DNA): TGTGCCAGCAGTTACCAAACAGGGGCCCTTGATGGCTACACCTTC.

This clonotype was counted at least ten times. The chain recombines TRBV5-1 with TRBJ2-3; D unclear. The germline V gene has CDR1 SGHRS and CDR2 YFSETQ. Trimming cost V 2 bases and J 0 bases, with 10 bases left between them. This CDR3 is 15 amino acids long. As DNA, the CDR3 is TGCGCCAGCAGCTTTAAGGGCTCTAGCACAGATACGCAGTATTTT. Its protein product is CASSFKGSSTDTQYF.

This clonotype has only a few counts. V usage is TRBV5-8 and J usage is TRBJ1-2, with D unresolved. Trimming removed 3 bases from V and 8 bases from J, with 14 bases in between. This CDR3 is built from 13 residues. CDR1 and CDR2 (germline): SGHTS, YDEGEE. CDR3 sequence (DNA): TGTGCCAGCAGCTCTAACCAGAGACACGGCTACACCTTC. Amino acids: CASSSNQRHGYTF.

The chain joins TRBV28 to TRBJ2-7, with 8 bases identical to TRBD2. The CDR3 has 15 amino acids. V was clipped by 6 bases and J by 4 bases; unmatched bases: 11. Germline CDR1 is MDHEN and CDR2 is SYDVKM. The CDR3 is CASRSAAGVWYEQYF. Written as DNA, the CDR3 is TGTGCCAGCAGGTCAGCAGCGGGAGTGTGGTACGAGCAGTACTTC.

V usage is TRBV6-1 and J usage is TRBJ2-2, with D hard to call. The CDR3 runs 12 residues. V lost 6 bases, J lost 4 bases, and 6 bases lay in between. Germline loops: CDR1 MNHNS, CDR2 SASEGT. CDR3 protein: CASRALTGELFF. CDR3 nucleotides: TGTGCCAGCAGGGCTCTCACCGGGGAGCTGTTTTTT.

Only a few counts were recorded for this clonotype. V usage is TRBV12-3 or TRBV12-4 and J usage is TRBJ2-6; D may be TRBD1 or TRBD2 (5 bases each). The CDR3 is made up of 13 amino acids. Trimming left V 8 bases short and J 1 base short, with 6 bases between. The CDR3 protein is CASGGSGANVLTF. In nucleotides, the CDR3 is TGTGCCAGCGGGGGTTCTGGGGCCAACGTCCTGACTTTC.

Points on this clonotype: The junction does not match germline at one end; this may be a read error. The chain uses TRBV10-3 and TRBJ2-2; D might be TRBD1 or TRBD2, each matching 6 bases. The CDR3 is 16 residues long. From germline, CDR1 is ENHRY and CDR2 SYGVKD. The CDR3 loop is CAISESWRGDTGKLFF. The CDR3, as DNA: TGTGCCATCAGTGAGTCCTGGAGGGGGGACACCGGGAAGCTGTTTTTT.

There are a few counts of this clonotype. The chain uses TRBV28 and TRBJ2-2; TRBD1 aligns across 9 bases. The CDR3 loop spans 17 amino acids. The germline V gene encodes CDR1 MDHEN and CDR2 SYDVKM. With 5 bases clipped from V and 6 bases from J, the junction kept 13 bases outside the gene matches. CDR3 in DNA: TGTGCCAGCAGTCCCCTACGGGGACAGGGTGTCTCCGGGGAGCTGTTTTTT. Its translation is CASSPLRGQGVSGELFF.

The chain joins TRBV30 to TRBJ1-1; 7 bases align to TRBD1. The CDR3 sequence is 12 residues long. Unmatched junction bases numbered 5, after V lost 0 bases and J lost 10 bases. The germline V gene encodes CDR1 GTSNPN and CDR2 SVGIG (reference sequence). CDR3 sequence (DNA): TGTGCCTGGAGTGTACTAGGGGGCGCAGCTTTCTTT. Translation: CAWSVLGGAAFF.

The genes are TRBV7-2 and TRBJ2-7; 8 positions match TRBD2. Trimming cost V 3 bases and J 4 bases; bases outside gene matches: 2. The CDR3 runs 13 residues. Germline values: CDR1 SGHTA, CDR2 FQGNSA. CDR3 region: CASSFQRGYEQYF. The CDR3 bases are TGTGCCAGCAGCTTTCAGCGGGGGTACGAGCAGTACTTC.

This clonotype was recorded many times. The CDR3 DNA sequence: TGTGCCAGCAGTTTAGTTGGACGGCCCACCGGGGAGCTGTTTTTT. It encodes CASSLVGRPTGELFF. The chain has TRBV12-3 or TRBV12-4 and TRBJ2-2; D not resolved. The CDR3 has 15 amino acids. The germline V and J ends were trimmed by 1 base and 4 bases, with 10 bases remaining between them.

With respect to this clonotype: A read error may be the cause here, since a much bigger clone is one base away. The rearrangement links TRBV11-2 to TRBJ2-3; possible D gene TRBD2, 7 bases. Germline values: CDR1 SGHAT, CDR2 FQNNGV. The CDR3 is 15 residues long. The CDR3 DNA sequence: TGTGCCAGCAGCAAACAGGGAGGGGGTACAGGTACGCAGTATTTT. It is translated as CASSKQGGGTGTQYF.

The chain has TRBV9 and TRBJ2-7, with D possibly matching TRBD1 (6 bases). This CDR3 region has 17 residues. Germline V lookup: CDR1 SGDLS, CDR2 YYNGEE. The CDR3 is CGTLRGPGAGLGAEQYF. CDR3 nucleotides: TGTGGCACCCTTAGAGGCCCCGGGGCCGGGCTGGGGGCCGAGCAGTACTTC.

This clonotype was seen many times. The chain recombines TRBV6-2 or TRBV6-3 with TRBJ2-7; weak D call: TRBD2 (9 bases). The CDR3 totals 20 residues. Germline CDR1 reads MNHEY; CDR2 reads SVGEGT. V was shortened by 0 bases and J by 1 base, with 25 bases between the two germline ends. In nucleotides, the CDR3 is TGTGCCAGCAGTTACTCGACAGGGGCCGGTAGCGGGAGACGGTCCTACGAGCAGTACTTC. Translating it yields CASSYSTGAGSGRRSYEQYF.

The chain recombines TRBV20-1 with TRBJ2-2, with D possibly TRBD1 on 6 matching bases. The length of the CDR3 is 14 residues. The V end lost 5 bases, the J end lost 1 base, and 11 bases lay between the germline ends. Germline loops: CDR1 DFQATT, CDR2 SNEGSKA (reference sequence). CDR3 DNA: TGCAGTGCTTCGGGACACCAGAACACCGGGGAGCTGTTTTTT. It specifies CSASGHQNTGELFF.

V and J are TRBV7-3 and TRBJ2-4, with D hard to call. The CDR3 has 14 residues. Germline-derived CDR1 and CDR2 are SGHTA and FQGTGA. Trimming took 5 bases from V and 7 from J, leaving 15 bases between them. The CDR3 spells CASSPGPSANIQYF. The CDR3 coding sequence is TGTGCCAGCAGCCCTGGACCGTCAGCGAACATTCAGTACTTC.